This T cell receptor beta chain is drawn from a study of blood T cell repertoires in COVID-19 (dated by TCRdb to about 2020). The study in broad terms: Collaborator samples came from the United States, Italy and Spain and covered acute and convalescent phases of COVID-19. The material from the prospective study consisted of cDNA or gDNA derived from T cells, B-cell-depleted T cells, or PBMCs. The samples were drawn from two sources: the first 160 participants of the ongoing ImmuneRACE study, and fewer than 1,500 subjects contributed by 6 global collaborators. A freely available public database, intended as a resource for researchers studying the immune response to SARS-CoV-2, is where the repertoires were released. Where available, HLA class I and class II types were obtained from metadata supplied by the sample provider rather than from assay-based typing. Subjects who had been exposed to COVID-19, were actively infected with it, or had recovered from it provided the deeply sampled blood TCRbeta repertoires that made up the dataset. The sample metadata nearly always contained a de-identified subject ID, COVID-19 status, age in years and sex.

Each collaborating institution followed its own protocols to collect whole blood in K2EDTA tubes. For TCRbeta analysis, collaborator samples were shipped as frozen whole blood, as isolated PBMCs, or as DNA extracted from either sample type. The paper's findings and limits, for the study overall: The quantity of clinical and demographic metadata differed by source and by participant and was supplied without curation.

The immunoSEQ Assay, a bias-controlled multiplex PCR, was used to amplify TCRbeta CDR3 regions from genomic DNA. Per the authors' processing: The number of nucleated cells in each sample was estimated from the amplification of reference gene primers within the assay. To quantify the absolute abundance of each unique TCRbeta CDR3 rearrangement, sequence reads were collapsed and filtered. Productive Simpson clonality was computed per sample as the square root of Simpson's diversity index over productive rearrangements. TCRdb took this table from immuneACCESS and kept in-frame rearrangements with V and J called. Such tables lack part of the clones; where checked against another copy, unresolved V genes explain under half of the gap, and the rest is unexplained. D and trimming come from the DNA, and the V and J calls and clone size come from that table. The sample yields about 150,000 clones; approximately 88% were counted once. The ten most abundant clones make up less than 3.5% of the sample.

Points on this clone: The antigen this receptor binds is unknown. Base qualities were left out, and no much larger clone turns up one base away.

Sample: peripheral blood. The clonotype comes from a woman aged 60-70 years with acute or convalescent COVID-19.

The CDR3 sequence is CASSSLAGGDETQYF. The sequenced DNA is TGTGCCAGCAGCTCACTAGCGGGGGGGGATGAGACCCAGTACTTC. This chain joins TRBV9 to TRBJ2-5; TRBD2 matches 13 bases in the middle. Including cysteine and phenylalanine, the CDR3 has 15 amino acids. The sequence is cut down to CDR3 DNA, 45 bases in frame from base 1. According to the germline V gene, CDR1 reads SGDLS and CDR2 reads YYNGEE. Germline trimming amounts to 4 bases on V and 5 bases on J, with 5 as the count of junction bases outside the gene matches.